This T cell receptor beta chain was captured by sequencing in a study of tissue T cells after allogeneic stem cell transplantation (dated by TCRdb to between 2020 and 2023). Looking at the study overall: If a tissue had multiple samples, a pathologist reviewed H&E sections so that samples with histologically apparent lymphocytes got priority for sequencing. The study profiled TCR beta repertoires across many tissues from research autopsies of patients with and without GVHD, plus mouse models of GVHD. On the human side, the study was prospective and observational, with no blinding or randomization. Broad study findings and their caveats: The study did not determine which tissue TCRs were alloreactive or antigen-specific, and some clones might have been persisting host cells. Within patients, how anatomically similar tissues were was a major factor shaping TCR repertoire composition, regardless of disease or transplant status. Few T cell clones were found to be shared across patients, but shared repertoire signatures across patients were revealed in a tissue-specific fashion by motif-based clustering. The patient cohort was small and varied clinically, and sampling depth was recognized as a limitation. Blood samples were not available from the non-GVHD comparator patients. In both patients and mice, only a limited portion of the TCR repertoire detected in tissues was captured by blood and spleen T cells.

Concerning this clone: Which antigen it targets is not known. No qualities accompany the bases; no much larger clone lies one base away.

From cysteine to phenylalanine, the CDR3 is 9 amino acids long. The kept DNA is CDR3 alone, 27 bases in frame from the first base. This sample's time point label indicates: human tissue collected at research (rapid) autopsy. Three non-HCT comparator patients with other cancers, who had at least five GI tract samples and no known GI disease at death, were retrospectively selected. After a median post-mortem interval of roughly 9 hours, autopsy tissues were collected, including GI sites from esophagus to rectum, liver, skin, and lymphoid organs such as spleen. Each autopsy specimen was bisected, with one portion flash-frozen in liquid nitrogen and the remainder formalin-fixed, and the outer muscle layers of GI specimens were removed. Genomic DNA was extracted from frozen tissues using the Mag-Bind Blood & Tissue DNA HDQ 96 Kit on a Chemagic 360 or the DNeasy Blood & Tissue Kit. Because of concern about red blood cell contamination, extracted DNA underwent additional purification with the Genomic DNA Clean & Concentrator-25 kit.

Libraries came from the immunoSEQ multiplex PCR assay. Adaptive Biotechnologies performed the TCRbeta CDR3 sequencing at survey depth and reported CDR3 sequences, V/J genes, productive frequency and template counts. TCR beta CDR3 regions were amplified from genomic DNA instead of RNA. Per the source publication's procedure: Jensen-Shannon divergence was used to quantify pairwise repertoire overlap between tissues, with a value of 1 meaning complete divergence and a value of 0 meaning identical repertoires. Tissues were clustered by single-linkage agglomerative hierarchical clustering of pairwise JSD values, and the clustering results were displayed as dendrograms. All patient samples were analyzed with GLIPH2 using simulation_depth 1000, kmer_min_depth 3 and cdr3_length_cutoff 8, and only groups containing more than two unique CDR3s were kept. A standardized tissue-overlap score was generated by extrapolating Jaccard GLIPH-group overlap across patients to a standard repertoire size of 1000 clones. Linear mixed-effect models, with tissue as a fixed effect and individual as a random effect, were used to test how diversity related to clinical or experimental variables. TCRdb's version of the immuneACCESS table is confined to in-frame rearrangements and falls short of the full clone set. An unresolved V gene accounts for under half of the shortfall where checked; the remainder is of unknown origin. V, J and clone size are those of that table, while D and trimming were read from the DNA. The sample data list about 25,000 clones, and around 67% of these were observed just once. About 8.3% of the sample belongs to the ten largest clones.

The sample was tissue from the ileum, taken at autopsy. The sequence joins TRBV21-1 to TRBJ2-7; TRBD1 is the table's D call, not checked against the DNA. TRBV21-1 is labeled a pseudogene. The TCR comes from an older female donor with lung cancer. The nucleotide sequence is given as TGTGCCATTCCATACGAGCAGTACTTC. The resulting protein is CAIPYEQYF.